A selection of T cell receptor beta chains follows, all from one sample in a study of T cell repertoires in cytomegalovirus infection. TCRdb reprocessed the reads with MiXCR, giving one entry per CDR3 protein. The table lists about 140,000 distinct CDR3 sequences, under 8% of them singletons, with approximately 18% in the top ten. Sequencing was done on a sample of PBMCs. The receptors originated from a human donor in good health (CMV status not recorded). Some clones in this sample may be carry-over from other donors' samples. Each CDR3 is given with its conserved first and last residue. The D gene is left open where the match is weak. Some rows have no size entry. The others give once, few or many, or a class for an expanded clone.

j_gene	abundance	v_gene	d_gene	CDR3nt	CDR3aa
TRBJ2-6	many	TRBV7-2	NA	TGTGCCAGCAGCCGAACCAGGCTCTCTGGGGCCAACGTCCTGACTTTC	CASSRTRLSGANVLTF
TRBJ1-6	NA	TRBV20-1	NA	TGCAGTGCTAGAGATTGGGGGGAGAATTCCTATAATTCACCCCTCCACTTT	CSARDWGENSYNSPLHF
TRBJ2-1	many	TRBV10-3	TRBD2	TGTGCCATCAGCGGCGGGGGGGGCTACAATGAGCAGTTCTTC	CAISGGGGYNEQFF
TRBJ2-6	many	TRBV7-9	NA	TGTGCCAGCAGCTCCAGGGTTTCTGGGGCCAACGTCCTGACTTTC	CASSSRVSGANVLTF
TRBJ2-3	many	TRBV28	NA	TGTGCCAGCAGTCCCGGGGGGCCCCGGGGAGATACGCAGTATTTT	CASSPGGPRGDTQYF
TRBJ2-3	many	TRBV7-2	TRBD1	TGTGCCAGCAGCTCGCTAATGGGACAGGGGACAGATACGCAGTATTTT	CASSSLMGQGTDTQYF
TRBJ2-2	NA	TRBV20-1	NA	TGCAGTGCTAGAGAGGTCGGAGAGCTGTTTTTT	CSAREVGELFF
TRBJ2-3	many	TRBV7-6	NA	TGTGCCAGCAGCTTGGACTGGAGCACAGATACGCAGTATTTT	CASSLDWSTDTQYF
TRBJ1-6	NA	TRBV28	NA	TGTGCCAGCAGAAGGGATCCTAATTCACCCCTCCACTTT	CASRRDPNSPLHF
TRBJ1-1	few	TRBV15	NA	TGTGCCACCAAAGGGACCTTCATGAACACTGAAGCTTTCTTT	CATKGTFMNTEAFF
TRBJ2-5	many	TRBV7-2	NA	TGTGCCAGCAGCAACTGGGTAGAAGAGACCCAGTACTTC	CASSNWVEETQYF
TRBJ2-1	many	TRBV20-1	NA	TGCAGTGCCCATCCCCTAGCGCGAAACGGAGACAATGAGCAGTTCTTC	CSAHPLARNGDNEQFF
TRBJ2-7	many	TRBV7-2	NA	TGTGCCAGCAGCCCGACAGCCTACGAGCAGTACTTC	CASSPTAYEQYF
TRBJ1-2	few	TRBV2	NA	TGTGCCAGCAGTGAAAGGGCCGGCGACTATGGCTACACCTTC	CASSERAGDYGYTF
TRBJ2-1	many	TRBV7-9	NA	TGTGCCAGCAGCGCCGGCGGGAATGAGCAGTTCTTC	CASSAGGNEQFF
TRBJ1-5	many	TRBV7-2	NA	TGTGCCAGCAGCTTAGACCAGGGAGGCCGGCCCCAGCATTTT	CASSLDQGGRPQHF
TRBJ1-2	NA	TRBV12-3/TRBV12-4	NA	TGTGCCAGCAGTTTCAGGGAGGCCTATGGCTACACCTTC	CASSFREAYGYTF
TRBJ1-2	many	TRBV4-1	NA	TGCGCCAGCAGACCCGGACAGTCATATGGCTACACCTTC	CASRPGQSYGYTF
TRBJ1-2	few	TRBV7-2	NA	TGTGCCAGCAGCTTAGTCGGGGGGTTTAGCTATGGCTACACCTTC	CASSLVGGFSYGYTF
TRBJ1-5	many	TRBV12-3/TRBV12-4	NA	TGTGCCAGCAGTTCACTACAGGGTCTATGGGAGCCCCAGCATTTT	CASSSLQGLWEPQHF
TRBJ2-3	many	TRBV7-9	NA	TGTGCCAGCAGCTCTACAGGACGGTACCTTAGCACAGATACGCAGTATTTT	CASSSTGRYLSTDTQYF
TRBJ2-5	NA	TRBV20-1	NA	TGCAGTGCTAGTGTGACACAGCAAGAGACCCAGTACTTC	CSASVTQQETQYF
TRBJ2-5	many	TRBV7-2	TRBD1	TGTGCCAGCAGCTTAGATCCAGGGGGTGGTGTCGAGACCCAGTACTTC	CASSLDPGGGVETQYF
TRBJ1-2	many	TRBV7-2	NA	TGTGCCAGCAGCCGTCCGGGACGGAACTATGGCTACACCTTC	CASSRPGRNYGYTF
TRBJ2-7	few	TRBV9	TRBD2	TGTGCCAGCAGCGTAGATGGCGGGGGGGCCTACGAGCAGTACTTC	CASSVDGGGAYEQYF
TRBJ1-5	many	TRBV4-3	NA	TGCGCCAGCAGCCAAGACGCCGACATGACCCAGCATTTT	CASSQDADMTQHF
TRBJ1-1	many	TRBV7-2	TRBD1	TGTGCCAGCAGCTTAACCAGGACAGGATTAAAACTTGCTTTCTTT	CASSLTRTGLKLAFF
TRBJ2-1	many	TRBV7-9	NA	TGTGCCAGCAGCTTAGCGAACAGTAACAATGAGCAGTTCTTC	CASSLANSNNEQFF
TRBJ2-2	few	TRBV6-5	NA	TGTGCCAGCGGATGGAACACCGGGGAGCTGTTTTTT	CASGWNTGELFF
TRBJ2-3	many	TRBV19	NA	TGTGCCAGTACCTATACCGGGACAAGGGGCACAGATACGCAGTATTTT	CASTYTGTRGTDTQYF
TRBJ1-5	many	TRBV6-2/TRBV6-3	NA	TGTGCCAGCAGCCGAAGTGGGGGGGGCCTCAATCAGCCCCAGCATTTT	CASSRSGGGLNQPQHF
TRBJ2-5	few	TRBV20-1	NA	TGCAGTGCTAGAGGAAGGGCGGAGCCCCAAGAGACCCAGTACTTC	CSARGRAEPQETQYF
TRBJ1-6	NA	TRBV6-1	TRBD1	TGTGCCAGCAGTGGTCCGGGACAGTATAATTCACCCCTCCACTTT	CASSGPGQYNSPLHF
TRBJ2-1	NA	TRBV20-1	NA	TGCAGTGCTACTCCCAGGGGTGCGTTGACCTACAATGAGCAGTTCTTC	CSATPRGALTYNEQFF
TRBJ1-2	many	TRBV19	NA	TGTGCCAGTAGTAAGGTTCAGGCAGCGACGGGGTATGGCTACACCTTC	CASSKVQAATGYGYTF
TRBJ2-5	few	TRBV5-6	TRBD1	TGTGCCAGCAGCCCTGAGACAGGGCAAGGGACCCAGTACTTC	CASSPETGQGTQYF
TRBJ1-5	many	TRBV19	NA	TGTGCCAGTAGTATCATGGCAGGGGAAGATCAGCCCCAGCATTTT	CASSIMAGEDQPQHF
TRBJ2-3	few	TRBV5-6	NA	TGTGCCAGCAGCTTGGCTACAGGGCGGTCCGATACGCAGTATTTT	CASSLATGRSDTQYF
TRBJ2-2	NA	TRBV6-2/TRBV6-3	NA	TGTGCCAGCAGTTACCAGAGAACCGGGGAGCTGTTTTTT	CASSYQRTGELFF
TRBJ1-3	medium-sized	TRBV7-2	TRBD1	TGTGCCAGCAGCCCCGGGACAGTCGGAAACACCATATATTTT	CASSPGTVGNTIYF
TRBJ1-1	many	TRBV6-2/TRBV6-3	NA	TGTGCCAGCAGTTACCTCGGGACGAACACTGAAGCTTTCTTT	CASSYLGTNTEAFF
TRBJ2-7	many	TRBV7-2	TRBD1	TGTGCCAGCAGCCGGGGCGGGACAGGGTACTACGAGCAGTACTTC	CASSRGGTGYYEQYF
TRBJ1-2	many	TRBV7-8	NA	TGTGCCAGCAGCTTAGGCTCCAGGATCTATGGCTACACCTTC	CASSLGSRIYGYTF
TRBJ2-1	few	TRBV5-1	TRBD2	TGCGCCAGCAGCCCAACTAGCGGGAGACTCCCTAAGGAGCAGTTCTTC	CASSPTSGRLPKEQFF
TRBJ2-7	few	TRBV4-3	NA	TGCGCCAGCAGCCGACTAACTGGGACCGAGCAGTACTTC	CASSRLTGTEQYF